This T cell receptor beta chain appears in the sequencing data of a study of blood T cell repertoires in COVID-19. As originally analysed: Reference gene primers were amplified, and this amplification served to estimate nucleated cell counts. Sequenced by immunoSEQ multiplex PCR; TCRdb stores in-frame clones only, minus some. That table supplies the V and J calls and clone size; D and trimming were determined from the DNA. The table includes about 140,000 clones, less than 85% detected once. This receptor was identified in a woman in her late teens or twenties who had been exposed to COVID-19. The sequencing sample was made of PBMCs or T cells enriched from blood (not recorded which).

In DNA, the CDR3 is TGTGCCAGCAGCTTCGGGCCCGGGACTAGCGGAAGCTCCTACAATGAGCAGTTCTTC. The encoded protein is CASSFGPGTSGSSYNEQFF. The chain combines TRBV7-9 with TRBJ2-1, with 11 bases matching TRBD2. This CDR3 is 19 amino acids long. Trimming removed 3 bases from V and 0 bases from J; junction bases left unmatched: 10. The V gene's germline CDR1 is SEHNR and CDR2 FQNEAQ (reference sequence). The full variable domain, with the rest looked up from reference TRBV7-9 and TRBJ2-1, is DTGVSQNPRHKITKRGQNVTFRCDPISEHNRLYWYRQTLGQGPEFLTYFQNEAQLEKSRLLSDRFSAERPKGSFSTLEIQRTEQGDSAMYLCASSFGPGTSGSSYNEQFFGPGTRLTVL.